Sequencing of this TCR beta chain was carried out in a study of CD8 T cells in ankylosing spondylitis. General study findings and limits: Typical of ankylosing spondylitis blood, it appeared, was a TCR beta motif of roughly eight highly homologous variants.

The CDR3 loop spans 18 amino acids. The germline CDR1 and CDR2 sequences are SGHAT and FQNNGV. V shed 0 bases, J shed 6 bases, and the junction held 8 bases outside the gene matches. About this clonotype: The antigen remains undetermined.

Each CDR3 protein gets one entry after TCRdb re-called the 5' RACE reads with MiXCR. The sample has fewer than 500,000 distinct CDR3 sequences; roughly 27% are singletons. The receptor's source is a male donor with ankylosing spondylitis. The source material was blood, either unsorted or a sorted T cell fraction (not recorded which). The chain joins TRBV11-2 to TRBJ2-3, with 14 positions matching TRBD2. The CDR3 DNA reads TGTGCCAGCAGCTTAGACCTGGGACTAGCGGGAGAGGGGGATACGCAGTATTTT. As protein: CASSLDLGLAGEGDTQYF.